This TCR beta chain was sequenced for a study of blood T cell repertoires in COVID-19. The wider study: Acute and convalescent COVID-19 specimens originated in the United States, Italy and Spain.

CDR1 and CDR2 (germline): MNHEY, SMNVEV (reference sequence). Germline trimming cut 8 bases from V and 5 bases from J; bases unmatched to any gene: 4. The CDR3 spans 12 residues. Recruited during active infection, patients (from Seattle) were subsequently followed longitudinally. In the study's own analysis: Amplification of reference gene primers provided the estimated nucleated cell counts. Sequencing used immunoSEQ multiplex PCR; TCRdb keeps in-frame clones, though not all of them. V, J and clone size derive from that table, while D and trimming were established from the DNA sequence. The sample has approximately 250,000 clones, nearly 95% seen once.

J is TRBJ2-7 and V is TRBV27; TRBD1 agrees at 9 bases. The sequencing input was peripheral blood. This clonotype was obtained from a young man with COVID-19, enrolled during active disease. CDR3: CASGGQGDEQYF. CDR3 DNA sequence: TGTGCCAGCGGGGGACAGGGAGACGAGCAGTACTTC.